The entry that follows covers one T cell receptor beta chain sequence. The sample holds many counts of this clonotype. There is no known antigen for this receptor. Base qualities are not recorded, but no much larger clone differs from it by a single base. The library was produced with 5' RACE. The sequencer was an Illumina HiSeq 2000. Template switching introduced a universal primer binding site; the final cDNA contained a unique molecular identifier, enabling accurate counting of TCR cDNA molecules. First-strand cDNA for TCR alpha and beta chains was synthesized from specific primers in the conserved constant-segment region. To control for contamination, every cDNA library carried two barcodes: a SMART-Mk sample barcode plus Illumina barcodes. TruSeq adapter sequences and Illumina sample barcodes were added in two successive PCR steps. The TCR alpha and beta cDNA libraries were sequenced on the Illumina HiSeq platform using custom primers. Concerning the study's data processing: Raw reads were processed with MiGEC to extract unique molecular identifiers, and MiXCR was used to determine CDR3 positions. For each individual, recombination models were inferred using an EM algorithm with the repgenHMM and IGoR tools. The tcR package in R was used for shared clonotype analysis, with sharing normalized by the product of cloneset sizes. Out-of-frame nonproductive sequences were analyzed to study raw recombination free of thymic and clonal selection effects. TCRdb redid the processing of the public reads, applying fastp at Q25 and MiXCR, and retained in-frame beta chains. Entries that share a CDR3 protein sequence are merged under the most common genes and DNA. These V and J calls rely on TCRdb rather than the paper's analysis. The sample table holds hundreds of thousands of distinct CDR3 sequences, of which around 5.7% were seen once. Roughly 2% of the sample belongs to the ten largest clones.

Only healthy Caucasian donors were included. Three unrelated non-twin adults were additionally sequenced: a male aged 18 to 30, a male aged 50 to 59 and a female aged 50 to 59. Miltenyi CD45RO+ enrichment and human naive T-cell isolation kits were used to isolate memory (CD45RO+) and naive T cells from PBMC. The junction shows trimming of 4 bases on V and 4 bases on J, and the gene matches do not reach 5 bases of it. The CDR1 and CDR2 encoded by the germline V gene are MNHEY and SVGAGI. Taken from cysteine to phenylalanine, the CDR3 has 16 residues. Kept here is only the CDR3 DNA, which spans 48 bases and is read in frame from base 1. The sample belongs to a study of identical twins (dated by TCRdb to about 2016). In terms of the full investigation: TCR alpha and beta repertoires from monozygotic twins, unrelated adults of various ages and cord blood were deep-sequenced to test whether fetal clonotypes persist. To rule out contamination, replicate twin experiments were performed at different times with different library preparation protocols. General findings and caveats noted by the study authors: Abundant cord blood beta clonotypes had fewer insertions, young adult naive repertoires showed a similar but weaker trend, and memory repertoires showed no such trend. In monozygotic twins, out-of-frame TCR alpha sharing was systematically underestimated by recombination models, although the models agreed with sharing between unrelated individuals. Because the same donors could not be followed over many years, the conclusions depended on cross-sectional statistical analysis. Invariant T cells such as MAIT and iNKT could partly confound zero-insertion analyses, though diverse VJ usage argued against this for most clonotypes. Compared with coincidental sharing between unrelated individuals, an excess of low generation-probability sequences was observed among out-of-frame TCR alpha sequences shared between twins. A weaker excess of twin sharing was found in beta out-of-frame sequences because the signal-to-noise ratio was lowered by fewer shared sequences.

The sequence was obtained from a man between 18 and 29 years old in good health. Sequenced input: naive T cells sorted from blood. The intended sense of this specimen's cell subset or site label: cells isolated with a human naive T-cell isolation kit. The chain joins TRBV6-5 to TRBJ2-3; 13 middle bases align to TRBD2. The DNA reads TGTGCCAGCAGTTGGACTAGCGGGAGTAACGCAGATACGCAGTATTTT. Protein translation: CASSWTSGSNADTQYF.